This T cell receptor (beta chain) is drawn from a study of T cell repertoires in cytomegalovirus infection. Study at large: As its CMV epitopes, the study selected recently identified HLA-C-restricted and well-studied HLA-B-restricted targets. Public TCR beta signatures marked donors with CMV infection and the matching HLA.

TCRdb itself ran the reads through MiXCR, one entry per CDR3 protein. The repertoire has about 830,000 distinct CDR3 sequences, 30% to 35% of them found once; the top ten carry 9.5% to 15%. This clonotype was seen many times. Its matching antigen is unknown. The V gene's germline CDR1 is SGHVS and CDR2 FNYEAQ. V lost 3 bases and J lost 2, with 10 bases in between. CDR3 length: 15 residues. Overall study findings and caveats: HLA-C-restricted CMV-specific TCR beta clonotypes prevailed in the ex vivo response. Individuals carrying CMV plus the relevant HLA were identified by cumulative frequency of public TCR beta families.

The source material was cultured CD8+ T cells from PBMCs, sampled from culture after CMV antigen stimulation. J is TRBJ2-2 and V is TRBV7-6; D remains unclear. The TCR sequence derives from a human donor in good health (CMV status not recorded). Some clones in this sample may be carry-over from other donors' samples. CDR3 sequence reads: CASSLSRINTGELFF. The CDR3 DNA reads as TGTGCCAGCAGCTTGAGCAGGATCAACACCGGGGAGCTGTTTTTT.